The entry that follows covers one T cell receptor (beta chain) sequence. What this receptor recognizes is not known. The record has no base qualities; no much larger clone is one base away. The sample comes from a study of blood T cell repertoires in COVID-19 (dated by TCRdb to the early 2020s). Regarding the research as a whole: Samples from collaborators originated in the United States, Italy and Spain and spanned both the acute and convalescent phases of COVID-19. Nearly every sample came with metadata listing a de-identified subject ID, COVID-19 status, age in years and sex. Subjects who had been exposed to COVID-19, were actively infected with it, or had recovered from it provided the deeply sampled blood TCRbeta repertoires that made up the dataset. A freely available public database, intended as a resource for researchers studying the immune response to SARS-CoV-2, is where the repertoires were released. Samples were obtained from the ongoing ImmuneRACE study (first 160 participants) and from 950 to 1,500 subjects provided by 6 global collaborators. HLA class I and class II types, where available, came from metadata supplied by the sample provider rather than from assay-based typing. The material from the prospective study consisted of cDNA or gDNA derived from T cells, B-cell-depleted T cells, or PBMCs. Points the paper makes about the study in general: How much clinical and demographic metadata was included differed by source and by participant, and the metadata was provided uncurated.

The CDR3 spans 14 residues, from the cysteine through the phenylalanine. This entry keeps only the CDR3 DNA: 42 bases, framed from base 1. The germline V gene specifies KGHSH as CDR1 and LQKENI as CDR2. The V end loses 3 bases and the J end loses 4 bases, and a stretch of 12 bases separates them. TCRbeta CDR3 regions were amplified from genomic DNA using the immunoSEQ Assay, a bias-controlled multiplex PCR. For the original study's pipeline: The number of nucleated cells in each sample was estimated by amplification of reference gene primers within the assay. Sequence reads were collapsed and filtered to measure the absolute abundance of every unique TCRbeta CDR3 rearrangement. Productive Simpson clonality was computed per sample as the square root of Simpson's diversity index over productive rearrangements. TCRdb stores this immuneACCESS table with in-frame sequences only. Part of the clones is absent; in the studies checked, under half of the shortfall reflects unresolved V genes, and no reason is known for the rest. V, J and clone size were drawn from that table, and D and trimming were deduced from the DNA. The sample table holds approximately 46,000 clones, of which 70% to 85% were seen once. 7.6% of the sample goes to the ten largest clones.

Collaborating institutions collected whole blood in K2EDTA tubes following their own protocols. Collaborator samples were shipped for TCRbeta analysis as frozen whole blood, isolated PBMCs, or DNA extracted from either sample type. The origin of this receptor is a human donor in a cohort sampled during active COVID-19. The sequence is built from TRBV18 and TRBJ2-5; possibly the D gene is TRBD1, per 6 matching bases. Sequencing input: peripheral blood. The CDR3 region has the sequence CASSPQGLGETQYF. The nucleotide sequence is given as TGTGCCAGCTCACCCCAGGGGCTGGGAGAGACCCAGTACTTC.